The present entry profiles one T cell receptor beta chain with its context. Sequencing was performed with immunoSEQ multiplex PCR; in TCRdb, only in-frame clones are kept and a portion is missing. This table has approximately 100,000 clones, around 89% appearing once. This entry belongs to a study of control samples from healthy donors and cancer patients. The CDR3 spans 16 residues. The clonotype comes from a young man in good health. This chain joins TRBV21-1 and TRBJ2-7; the table's D gene call, TRBD2, was not cross checked with the DNA. TRBV21-1 is labeled a pseudogene. Specimen: blood. Here the CDR3 reads CASSTLARGVSYEQYV. DNA of the CDR3: TGTGCCAGCAGCACCCTCGCGCGGGGAGTTTCCTACGAGCAGTACGTC.